What follows are 10 T cell receptor beta chains derived from one specimen sequenced in a study of shared clonotypes between healthy human individuals. The protocol was immunoSEQ multiplex PCR, while the TCRdb copy is restricted to in-frame clones and leaves out a portion. The data show 950,000 to 1,200,000 clones, with around three quarters seen just once and roughly 0.9% held by the top ten. Sequenced material: memory CD4+ T cells from PBMCs. As for subset: CD45RA-negative fraction. These receptors came from a man aged 18 to 29 in good health. Some clones in this sample may be carry-over from other donors' samples.

The chain has TRBV5-1 and TRBJ2-3; 7 bases are shared with TRBD2. Trimming at V came to 1 base and at J to 0 bases, leaving 5 bases not matched to a gene. CDR1 SGHRS and CDR2 YFSETQ come from the germline V gene. This CDR3 contains 16 residues. CDR3 amino acids: CASSLWASGSTDTQYF. The CDR3 nucleotides are TGCGCCAGCAGCTTGTGGGCTAGCGGTAGCACAGATACGCAGTATTTT.

The chain is built from TRBV18 and TRBJ2-5; 9 nucleotides line up with TRBD2. The germline CDR1 and CDR2 sequences are KGHSH and LQKENI. The CDR3 runs 15 residues. The V and J ends lost 3 bases and 4 bases, in that order; junction bases with no gene match: 6. The CDR3 coding sequence is TGTGCCAGCTCACCTAGCGGGAGTGCGGGAGAGACCCAGTACTTC. Translated: CASSPSGSAGETQYF.

Notes on this clone: A read error may be the cause here, since a much bigger clone is one base away. The same CDR3 is also encoded by other DNA sequences in this sample. The chain combines TRBV6-1 with TRBJ1-5; 7 nucleotides agree with TRBD1. Germline loops: CDR1 MNHNS, CDR2 SASEGT. This CDR3 contains 15 residues. V was pared by 6 bases and J by 2 bases, with 7 bases of the junction left unmatched. DNA of the CDR3: TGTGCCAGCAGCCTTGGACAGGTCGGCAATCAGCCCCAGCATTTT. It codes for CASSLGQVGNQPQHF.

This chain uses TRBV7-8 with TRBJ2-7; unclear D gene. This CDR3 is built from 13 residues. V was shortened by 1 base and J by 5 bases, with 9 bases between the two germline ends. CDR1 and CDR2 (germline): SGHVS, FQNEAQ. Written as DNA, the CDR3 is TGTGCCAGCAGCTTAGTTTTCGAGGACGAGCAGTACTTC. Its protein product is CASSLVFEDEQYF.

The rearrangement joins TRBV30 to TRBJ1-1; D might be TRBD1 (6 bases). V lost 4 bases to trimming and J lost 4 bases, with 13 bases between them. This CDR3 comprises 13 residues. The germline CDR1 and CDR2 sequences are GTSNPN and SVGIG (reference sequence). CDR3 bases: TGTGCCTGGATCCGCCAGGGGCTCACTGAAGCTTTCTTT. Its protein is CAWIRQGLTEAFF.

The J gene is TRBJ1-2, the V gene TRBV30; D not resolved. V was cut by 5 bases and J by 2 bases, with 12 bases left in between. The CDR3 contains 13 residues. Germline V lookup: CDR1 GTSNPN, CDR2 SVGIG (reference sequence). The CDR3 region is CAWGRGANYGYTF. The CDR3 coding sequence is TGTGCCTGGGGGAGAGGAGCCAACTATGGCTACACCTTC.

The rearrangement joins TRBV4-1 to TRBJ2-5, with D possibly being TRBD1 (5 bases). Germline CDR1 and CDR2: MGHRA and YSYEKL. This CDR3 is 14 amino acids long. V was pared by 1 base and J by 3 bases, with 9 bases between. In DNA, the CDR3 is TGCGCCAGCAGCCAAGTGGGGCAGAAAGAGACCCAGTACTTC. This sequence encodes CASSQVGQKETQYF.

The chain links TRBV9 to TRBJ2-2; D tentatively reads TRBD1 or TRBD2 (5 bases each). Trimming took 0 bases from V and 6 from J, leaving 15 bases between them. Germline V gives CDR1 SGDLS, CDR2 YYNGEE. This CDR3 is built from 16 residues. CDR3 residues: CASSVGVRAEAGELFF. As DNA, the CDR3 is TGTGCCAGCAGCGTAGGTGTCAGGGCGGAGGCCGGGGAGCTGTTTTTT.

V and J are TRBV30 and TRBJ1-1, with no clear D. V was trimmed by 0 bases and J by 7 bases, leaving 3 bases between them. Germline-derived CDR1 and CDR2 are GTSNPN and SVGIG (reference sequence). CDR3 length: 10 amino acids. The CDR3 DNA reads TGTGCCTGGAGTGTAGATGAAGCTTTCTTT. Translation: CAWSVDEAFF.

The V gene is TRBV29-1, the J gene TRBJ1-1, with D tentatively TRBD1 (5 bases). Per the germline V gene, CDR1 is SQVTM and CDR2 is ANQGSEA. CDR3 length equals 14 residues. V was pared by 7 bases and J by 0 bases, with 15 bases between. CDR3 in DNA: TGCAGCGGGTTACAGGATCTGGTGAACACTGAAGCTTTCTTT. Protein sequence: CSGLQDLVNTEAFF.